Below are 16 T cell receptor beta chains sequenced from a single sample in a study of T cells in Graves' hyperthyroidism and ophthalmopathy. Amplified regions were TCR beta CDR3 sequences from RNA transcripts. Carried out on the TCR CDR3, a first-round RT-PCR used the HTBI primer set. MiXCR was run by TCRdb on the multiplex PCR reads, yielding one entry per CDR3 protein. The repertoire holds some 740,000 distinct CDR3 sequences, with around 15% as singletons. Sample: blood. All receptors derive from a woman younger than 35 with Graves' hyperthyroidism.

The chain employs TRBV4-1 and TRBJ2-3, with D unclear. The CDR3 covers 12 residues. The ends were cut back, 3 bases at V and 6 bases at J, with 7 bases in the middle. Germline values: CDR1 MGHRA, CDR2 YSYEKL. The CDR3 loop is CASSHLGDTQYF. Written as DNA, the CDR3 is TGCGCCAGCAGCCACTTAGGGGATACGCAGTATTTT.

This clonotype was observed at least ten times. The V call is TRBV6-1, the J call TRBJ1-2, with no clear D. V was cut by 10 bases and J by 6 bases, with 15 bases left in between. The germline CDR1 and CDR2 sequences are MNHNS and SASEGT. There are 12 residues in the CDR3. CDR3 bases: TGTGCCACCCGACCCGTCACGAATGGCTACACCTTC. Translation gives CATRPVTNGYTF.

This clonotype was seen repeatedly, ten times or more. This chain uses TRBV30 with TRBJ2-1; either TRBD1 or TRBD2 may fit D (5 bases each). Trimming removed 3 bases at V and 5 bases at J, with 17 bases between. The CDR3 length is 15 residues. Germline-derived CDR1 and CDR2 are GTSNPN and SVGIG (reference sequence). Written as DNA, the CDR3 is TGTGCCTGGAGGTACGGGGCGAGGCTCGACAATGAGCAGTTCTTC. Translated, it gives CAWRYGARLDNEQFF.

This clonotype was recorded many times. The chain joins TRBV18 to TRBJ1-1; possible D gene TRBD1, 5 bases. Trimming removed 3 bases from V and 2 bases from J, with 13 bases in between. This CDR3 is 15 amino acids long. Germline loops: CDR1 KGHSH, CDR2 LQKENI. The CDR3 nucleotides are TGTGCCAGCTCACCGTATCGACAGTTAAACACTGAAGCTTTCTTT. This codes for CASSPYRQLNTEAFF.

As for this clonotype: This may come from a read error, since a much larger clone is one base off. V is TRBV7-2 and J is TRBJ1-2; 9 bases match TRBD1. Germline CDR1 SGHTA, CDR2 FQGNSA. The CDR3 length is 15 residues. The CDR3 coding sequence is TGTTCCAGCAGCCTACCTGACAGGGGGTTATATGGCTACACCTTC. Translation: CSSSLPDRGLYGYTF.

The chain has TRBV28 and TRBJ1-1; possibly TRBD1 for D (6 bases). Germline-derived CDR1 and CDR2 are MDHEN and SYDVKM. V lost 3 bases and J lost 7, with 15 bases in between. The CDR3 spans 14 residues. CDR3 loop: CASSLGGPRGEAFF. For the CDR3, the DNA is TGTGCCAGCAGTTTGGGGGGCCCGAGGGGTGAAGCTTTCTTT. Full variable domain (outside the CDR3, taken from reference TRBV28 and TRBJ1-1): DVKVTQSSRYLVKRTGEKVFLECVQDMDHENMFWYRQDPGLGLRLIYFSYDVKMKEKGDIPEGYSVSREKKERFSLILESASTNQTSMYLCASSLGGPRGEAFFGQGTRLTVV.

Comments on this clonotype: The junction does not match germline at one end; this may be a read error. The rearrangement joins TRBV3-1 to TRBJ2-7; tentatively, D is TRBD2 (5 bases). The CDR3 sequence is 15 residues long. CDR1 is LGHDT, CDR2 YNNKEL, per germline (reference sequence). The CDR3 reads CASRQGGGGTYEQYF. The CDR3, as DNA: TGTGCCAGCAGACAAGGAGGAGGTGGGACCTACGAGCAGTACTTC.

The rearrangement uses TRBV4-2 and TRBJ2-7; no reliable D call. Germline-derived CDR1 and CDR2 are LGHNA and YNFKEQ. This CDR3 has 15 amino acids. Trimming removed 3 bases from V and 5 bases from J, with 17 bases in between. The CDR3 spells CASSQIDGLGNEQYF. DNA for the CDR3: TGTGCCAGCAGCCAGATCGATGGGCTTGGCAACGAGCAGTACTTC.

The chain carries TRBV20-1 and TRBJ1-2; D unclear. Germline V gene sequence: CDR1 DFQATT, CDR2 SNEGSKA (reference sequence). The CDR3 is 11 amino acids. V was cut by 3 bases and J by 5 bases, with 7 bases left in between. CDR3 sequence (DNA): TGCAGTGCTAGCTCAGGTTATGGCTACACCTTC. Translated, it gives CSASSGYGYTF.

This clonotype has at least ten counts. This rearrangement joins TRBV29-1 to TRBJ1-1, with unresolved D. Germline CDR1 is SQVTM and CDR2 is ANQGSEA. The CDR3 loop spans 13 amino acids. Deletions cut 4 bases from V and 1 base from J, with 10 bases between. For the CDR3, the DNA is TGCAGCGTTGTCCCACAGCGGAACACTGAAGCTTTCTTT. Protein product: CSVVPQRNTEAFF.

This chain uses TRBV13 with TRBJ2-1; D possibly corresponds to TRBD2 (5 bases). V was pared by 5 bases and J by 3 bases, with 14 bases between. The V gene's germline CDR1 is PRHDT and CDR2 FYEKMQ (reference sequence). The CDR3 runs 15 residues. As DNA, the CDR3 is TGTGCCAGCAGCCCCACCCGGGGTCACTACAATGAGCAGTTCTTC. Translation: CASSPTRGHYNEQFF.

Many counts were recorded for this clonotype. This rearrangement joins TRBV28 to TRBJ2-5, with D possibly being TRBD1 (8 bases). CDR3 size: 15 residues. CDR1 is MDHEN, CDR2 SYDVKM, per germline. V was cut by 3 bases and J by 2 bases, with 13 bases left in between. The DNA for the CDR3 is TGTGCCAGCAGTTTCGGACAGGGAGGGCAAGAGACCCAGTACTTC. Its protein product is CASSFGQGGQETQYF.

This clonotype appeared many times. The CDR3 region is CASSLQASPEAFF. In nucleotides, the CDR3 is TGTGCCAGCAGCTTGCAGGCTAGCCCCGAAGCTTTCTTT. This chain connects TRBV5-5 to TRBJ1-1; D is uncertain. The germline CDR1 and CDR2 sequences are SGHKS and YYEKEE (reference sequence). Between the trimmed V and J ends, which lost 1 base and 8 bases, there was a span of 12 bases. This CDR3 comprises 13 residues.

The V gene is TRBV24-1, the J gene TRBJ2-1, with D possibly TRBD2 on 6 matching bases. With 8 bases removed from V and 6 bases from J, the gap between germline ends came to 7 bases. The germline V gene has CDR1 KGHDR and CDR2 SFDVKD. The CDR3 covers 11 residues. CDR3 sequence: CATISGNEQFF. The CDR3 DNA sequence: TGTGCCACCATTAGCGGCAATGAGCAGTTCTTC.

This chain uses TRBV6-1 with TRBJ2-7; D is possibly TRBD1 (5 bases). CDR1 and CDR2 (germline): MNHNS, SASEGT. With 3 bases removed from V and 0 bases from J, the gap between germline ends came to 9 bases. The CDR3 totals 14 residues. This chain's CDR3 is CASSDRETSYEQYF. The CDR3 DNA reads TGTGCCAGCAGTGACAGGGAAACCTCCTACGAGCAGTACTTC.

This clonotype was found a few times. CDR3 amino acids: CASSWDMTGFYNEQFF. The CDR3 bases are TGTGCCAGCAGCTGGGATATGACGGGATTCTACAATGAGCAGTTCTTC. The chain couples TRBV7-2 to TRBJ2-1, with a possible D match to TRBD2 (5 bases). V was clipped by 4 bases and J by 3 bases, with 16 bases between them. The CDR3 contains 16 residues. The germline gives CDR1 SGHTA, CDR2 FQGNSA. The variable domain in full, completed from reference TRBV7-2 and TRBJ2-1, reads GAGVSQSPSNKVTEKGKDVELRCDPISGHTALYWYRQSLGQGLEFLIYFQGNSAPDKSGLPSDRFSAERTGGSVSTLTIQRTQQEDSAVYLCASSWDMTGFYNEQFFGPGTRLTVL.